Following are 24 T cell receptor beta chains from one sample sequenced in a study of shared clonotypes between healthy human individuals. Terminally differentiated effector memory CD45RA+ cells were excluded from the naive CD8 cells, which were CD45RO-negative and positively selected for CCR7. Sequencing was performed with immunoSEQ multiplex PCR; in TCRdb, only in-frame clones are kept and a portion is missing. The sample holds around 620,000 clones; 85% to 95% are singletons and the top ten take approximately 0.12%. The specimen sequenced was naive CD8+ T cells sorted from blood. These receptors were obtained from a woman between 25 and 40 years old in good health.

The rearrangement links TRBV7-2 to TRBJ2-7; the D gene is possibly TRBD2 (5 bases). Trimming cost V 6 bases and J 5 bases, with 20 bases left between them. CDR1 and CDR2 from the germline V gene are SGHTA and FQGNSA. The CDR3 loop spans 15 amino acids. The CDR3 loop is CASSRGFDLSDEQYF. CDR3 DNA: TGTGCCAGCAGTCGAGGGTTTGATTTGTCGGACGAGCAGTACTTC. Using reference TRBV7-2 and TRBJ2-7 for the parts outside the CDR3, the full variable domain is GAGVSQSPSNKVTEKGKDVELRCDPISGHTALYWYRQSLGQGLEFLIYFQGNSAPDKSGLPSDRFSAERTGGSVSTLTIQRTQQEDSAVYLCASSRGFDLSDEQYFGPGTRLTVT.

The V and J genes are TRBV28 and TRBJ2-7; 7 nucleotides agree with TRBD1. The V gene's germline CDR1 is MDHEN and CDR2 SYDVKM. The CDR3 has 14 amino acids. The J segment lost 1 base and the V segment lost 4 bases, leaving 4 bases of the junction unmatched. CDR3 residues: CASSSQGESYEQYF. Written as DNA, the CDR3 is TGTGCCAGCAGTTCCCAGGGGGAATCCTACGAGCAGTACTTC.

The chain carries TRBV7-9 and TRBJ1-4; D ambiguous. This CDR3 spans 17 amino acids. The V end lost 5 bases, the J end lost 1 base, and 17 bases lay between the germline ends. The germline V gene encodes CDR1 SEHNR and CDR2 FQNEAQ (reference sequence). The CDR3 protein is CASSTEIWGGTNEKLFF. In DNA form, the CDR3 reads TGTGCCAGCAGCACAGAGATTTGGGGTGGAACTAATGAAAAACTGTTTTTT.

The chain links TRBV10-3 to TRBJ1-5; D is unclear. CDR1 is ENHRY and CDR2 is SYGVKD in the germline V gene. The CDR3 extends over 13 amino acids. Trimming stripped 5 bases from V and 0 bases from J, with 5 bases between. This CDR3 reads CAISSGSNQPQHF. In DNA, the CDR3 is TGTGCCATCAGTTCGGGTAGCAATCAGCCCCAGCATTTT.

This clone appeared once. V and J are TRBV29-1 and TRBJ1-2; D is uncertain. Germline V gene lookup returns CDR1 SQVTM and CDR2 ANQGSEA. Trimming stripped 3 bases from V and 3 bases from J, with 8 bases between. This CDR3 spans 12 amino acids. The CDR3 DNA follows: TGCAGCGTTGAGACGTCGCACTATGGCTACACCTTC. This gives the protein CSVETSHYGYTF. The variable domain in full, completed from reference TRBV29-1 and TRBJ1-2, reads SAVISQKPSRDICQRGTSLTIQCQVDSQVTMMFWYRQQPGQSLTLIATANQGSEATYESGFVIDKFPISRPNLTFSTLTVSNMSPEDSSIYLCSVETSHYGYTFGSGTRLTVV.

V is TRBV28 and J is TRBJ1-1; tentatively, D is TRBD1 (5 bases). The CDR3 has 15 residues. V shed 4 bases and J shed 2 bases, with 14 bases lying between them. CDR1 is MDHEN and CDR2 is SYDVKM in the germline V gene. The DNA of the CDR3 is TGTGCCAGCAGTTCCATGGACATGAGAAACACTGAAGCTTTCTTT. Translated, it gives CASSSMDMRNTEAFF.

The chain joins TRBV9 to TRBJ1-5; D gene unclear. The CDR3 sequence is 14 residues long. Germline V lookup: CDR1 SGDLS, CDR2 YYNGEE. The V gene lost 0 bases and the J gene lost 6 bases, with 10 bases spanning the gap. In DNA form, the CDR3 reads TGTGCCAGCAGCGTAGGTCTGGTGGGTCAGCCCCAGCATTTT. Protein product: CASSVGLVGQPQHF.

This chain connects TRBV29-1 to TRBJ2-2; 8 bases are shared with TRBD1. The CDR3 has 14 amino acids. Germline V lookup: CDR1 SQVTM, CDR2 ANQGSEA. The V segment lost 7 bases and the J segment 4 bases; nucleotides outside the gene matches: 8. For the CDR3, the DNA is TGCAGCGCTGACCAGGGGGCGGGCACCGGGGAGCTGTTTTTT. Its protein is CSADQGAGTGELFF.

The chain links TRBV12-5 to TRBJ1-1; 7 bases map to TRBD1. The V and J ends lost 3 bases and 1 base, in that order; junction bases with no gene match: 2. This CDR3 comprises 14 residues. CDR1 and CDR2 from the germline V gene are LGHNT and FRNRAP. CDR3 region: CASGFRQGNTEAFF. The CDR3 DNA follows: TGTGCTAGTGGTTTCCGACAGGGGAACACTGAAGCTTTCTTT. The full variable domain, its missing parts supplied by reference TRBV12-5 and TRBJ1-1, is DARVTQTPRHKVTEMGQEVTMRCQPILGHNTVFWYRQTMMQGLELLAYFRNRAPLDDSGMPKDRFSAEMPDATLATLKIQPSEPRDSAVYFCASGFRQGNTEAFFGQGTRLTVV.

J is TRBJ1-5 and V is TRBV9; 8 bases are a match to TRBD1. The trim removed 4 bases at V and 6 bases at J, leaving 9 bases unmatched. Germline V lookup: CDR1 SGDLS, CDR2 YYNGEE. The CDR3 contains 15 residues. The CDR3 is CASSFGTGGTQPQHF. CDR3 sequence (DNA): TGTGCCAGCAGCTTTGGGACAGGCGGTACTCAGCCCCAGCATTTT.

The V call is TRBV19, the J call TRBJ1-5; D not certain. V was pared by 5 bases and J by 4 bases, with 9 bases between. Germline-derived CDR1 and CDR2 are LNHDA and SQIVND (reference sequence). The CDR3 has 13 residues. The CDR3 DNA reads as TGTGCCAGTAGTTCCAGCCGAAATCAGCCCCAGCATTTT. Its protein product is CASSSSRNQPQHF.

The rearrangement joins TRBV27 to TRBJ2-7, with 9 bases that match TRBD2. The CDR3 totals 14 residues. CDR1 MNHEY and CDR2 SMNVEV come from the germline V gene (reference sequence). The J segment lost 6 bases and the V segment lost 4 bases, leaving 7 bases of the junction unmatched. The DNA of the CDR3 is TGTGCCAGCAGTTCCTCAGCGGGAGGAGGCGAGCAGTACTTC. This encodes CASSSSAGGGEQYF.

The rearrangement joins TRBV27 to TRBJ2-7; 11 nucleotides agree with TRBD1. The germline CDR1 and CDR2 sequences are MNHEY and SMNVEV (reference sequence). The V segment lost 6 bases and the J segment 3 bases; nucleotides outside the gene matches: 7. This CDR3 comprises 15 residues. CDR3 nucleotides: TGTGCCAGCAGATATACCGGGACAGGGGGCTACGAGCAGTACTTC. It codes for CASRYTGTGGYEQYF.

The genes are TRBV5-4 and TRBJ2-3, with D possibly matching TRBD2 (5 bases). V lost 3 bases and J lost 0, with 11 bases in between. Germline values: CDR1 SGHNT, CDR2 YYREEE (reference sequence). The CDR3 contains 15 residues. The CDR3 DNA reads TGTGCCAGCAGCTACCTAGCATCTAGCACAGATACGCAGTATTTT. This gives the protein CASSYLASSTDTQYF. The full variable domain, with the rest looked up from reference TRBV5-4 and TRBJ2-3, is ETGVTQSPTHLIKTRGQQVTLRCSSQSGHNTVSWYQQALGQGPQFIFQYYREEENGRGNFPPRFSGLQFPNYSSELNVNALELDDSALYLCASSYLASSTDTQYFGPGTRLTVL.

This sequence joins TRBV6-5 and TRBJ1-1; D is possibly TRBD1 (5 bases). V was pared by 2 bases and J by 7 bases, with 11 bases between. The CDR3 sequence is 13 residues long. Germline V gives CDR1 MNHEY, CDR2 SVGAGI. The CDR3 nucleotides read TGTGCCAGCAGTTACAATGAGGGGAGTGAAGCTTTCTTT. Encoded protein: CASSYNEGSEAFF.

This clone was recorded a few times. This CDR3 is also generated by other DNA sequences in the sample. The chain links TRBV27 to TRBJ1-1; D is perhaps TRBD1 (5 bases). CDR1 is MNHEY and CDR2 is SMNVEV in the germline V gene (reference sequence). V dropped 6 bases and J dropped 1 base, with 6 bases sitting between them. The CDR3 covers 12 residues. CDR3 in amino acids: CASSQGNTEAFF. The CDR3 nucleotides read TGTGCCAGCAGCCAGGGGAACACTGAAGCTTTCTTT.

The chain employs TRBV28 and TRBJ1-2, with D perhaps matching TRBD1 (6 bases). Germline CDR1 is MDHEN and CDR2 is SYDVKM. Trimming removed 5 bases at V and 7 bases at J, with 11 bases between. The CDR3 is made up of 12 amino acids. CDR3 coding DNA: TGTGCCAGCAGTGTGACAGGTTCTGGCTACACCTTC. Its protein product is CASSVTGSGYTF.

The V and J genes are TRBV7-9 and TRBJ2-1; 14 positions agree with TRBD2. This CDR3 spans 18 amino acids. V dropped 4 bases and J dropped 3; count of bases not matched to a gene: 8. Germline V gene sequence: CDR1 SEHNR, CDR2 FQNEAQ (reference sequence). CDR3 residues: CASSSGLAGVPLYNEQFF. The CDR3 bases are TGTGCCAGCAGCTCGGGACTAGCGGGAGTCCCACTCTACAATGAGCAGTTCTTC.

The rearrangement joins TRBV9 to TRBJ1-2, with 9 bases identical to TRBD1. The germline gives CDR1 SGDLS, CDR2 YYNGEE. The V and J ends lost 7 bases and 5 bases, in that order; junction bases with no gene match: 9. This CDR3 comprises 14 residues. CDR3 DNA sequence: TGTGCCAGCGCCGGACAGGGGAGTCTGTATGGCTACACCTTC. The encoded protein is CASAGQGSLYGYTF.

This chain uses TRBV28 with TRBJ2-1; tentative D call: TRBD2 (5 bases). The ends were cut back, 7 bases at V and 0 bases at J, with 10 bases in the middle. There are 14 residues in the CDR3. Germline loops: CDR1 MDHEN, CDR2 SYDVKM. The CDR3 reads CASKGSSSYNEQFF. The CDR3 DNA follows: TGTGCCAGCAAAGGGAGTAGCTCCTACAATGAGCAGTTCTTC.

A note on this clone: Other DNA sequences in this specimen translate into the identical CDR3. The chain recombines TRBV7-9 with TRBJ2-7; D call uncertain. The V and J ends lost 1 base and 2 bases respectively, with 12 bases between them. This CDR3 is built from 15 residues. CDR1 and CDR2 (germline): SEHNR, FQNEAQ (reference sequence). DNA of the CDR3: TGTGCCAGCAGCTTAGACAGAGAGAGACCCTACGAGCAGTACTTC. Protein product: CASSLDRERPYEQYF.

CDR3 amino acids: CASSQISGLAYEQYF. In nucleotides, the CDR3 is TGCGCCAGCAGCCAAATAAGCGGACTGGCCTACGAGCAGTACTTC. This chain uses TRBV4-1 with TRBJ2-7; D possibly corresponds to TRBD2 (5 bases). Between the trimmed V and J ends, which lost 2 bases and 2 bases, there was a span of 13 bases. The CDR3 loop spans 15 amino acids. Germline lookup yields CDR1 MGHRA and CDR2 YSYEKL.

V gene TRBV7-9 combines with J gene TRBJ2-7, with a tentative D call TRBD1 (5 bases). CDR1 is SEHNR, CDR2 FQNEAQ, per germline (reference sequence). The length of the CDR3 is 14 residues. V lost 6 bases and J lost 2, with 14 bases in between. The CDR3 loop is CASSVSPGTYEQYF. In nucleotides, the CDR3 is TGTGCCAGCAGTGTTAGTCCAGGGACCTACGAGCAGTACTTC.

This clone appeared once. The chain uses TRBV5-4 and TRBJ2-1; 9 bases align to TRBD2. The length of the CDR3 is 16 residues. Germline V gives CDR1 SGHNT, CDR2 YYREEE (reference sequence). V shed 0 bases and J 8 bases; nucleotides not matched to a gene: 9. In DNA, the CDR3 is TGTGCCAGCAGCTTGGTAGCCGGCGGGGGGGGCGATGAGCAGTTCTTC. Its translation is CASSLVAGGGGDEQFF.